A selection of T cell receptor beta chains follows, all from one sample in a study of T-cell memory formation after mild COVID-19. TCRdb recomputed calls from the 5' RACE reads with MiXCR, one row per CDR3 protein. This table has 130,000 to 150,000 distinct CDR3 sequences, about 6.1% appearing once. Sequencing used PBMCs or a T cell subset sorted from them (not recorded which). The receptors shown here come from an adult woman who had mild COVID-19 (a few samples of this study predate the infection). Cell type and time point are not known. Both conserved end residues are part of each CDR3. The order of the fields is J gene, clone size, D gene, V gene, CDR3 protein, CDR3 DNA. D genes are given only for firm matches. Size is omitted from some rows. Given values are once, few, many or a class for expanded clones.

TRBJ2-4 | many | - | TRBV7-2 | CASSFKNIQYF | TGTGCCAGCAGCTTTAAAAACATTCAGTACTTC
TRBJ2-7 | many | - | TRBV7-2 | CASSLVVGSAYEQYF | TGTGCCAGCAGCTTAGTGGTCGGGAGTGCCTACGAGCAGTACTTC
TRBJ1-1 | many | - | TRBV7-2 | CASSLQVNTEAFF | TGTGCCAGCAGCTTACAGGTGAACACTGAAGCTTTCTTT
TRBJ2-7 | few | - | TRBV7-2 | CASTTESRVREQYF | TGTGCCAGCACCACCGAATCCCGGGTTCGCGAGCAGTACTTC
TRBJ2-3 | - | TRBD2 | TRBV7-9 | CASSSWGGAGGPDTQYF | TGTGCCAGCAGCTCGTGGGGCGGCGCGGGAGGCCCAGATACGCAGTATTTT
TRBJ1-1 | many | - | TRBV27 | CASSHRVGEAFF | TGTGCCAGCAGCCACAGAGTAGGTGAAGCTTTCTTT
TRBJ1-1 | few | - | TRBV9 | CASSVGGTGTNTEAFF | TGTGCCAGCAGCGTAGGAGGAACAGGGACGAACACTGAAGCTTTCTTT
TRBJ2-5 | many | - | TRBV9 | CASSEGNTPWETQYF | TGTGCCAGCAGCGAAGGGAACACTCCCTGGGAGACCCAGTACTTC
TRBJ2-7 | many | - | TRBV3-1 | CASSPTLTVYEQYF | TGTGCCAGCAGCCCAACCTTGACGGTCTACGAGCAGTACTTC
TRBJ2-4 | many | - | TRBV29-1 | CSARQDLAKNIQYF | TGCAGCGCCAGACAGGACTTAGCCAAAAACATTCAGTACTTC
TRBJ2-3 | few | TRBD1 | TRBV19 | CASSRTGVTDTQYF | TGTGCCAGTAGCCGGACAGGGGTCACAGATACGCAGTATTTT